This TCR beta chain comes out of a study of a mutant IDH1 vaccine in newly diagnosed glioma (TCRdb year 2021). In the study overall: Patients received eight vaccinations in weeks 1, 3, 5, 7, 11, 15, 19 and 23, corresponding to visits V03 through V10. Peripheral blood samples were drawn at six visits, namely V03 (baseline), V05, V07, V10, V12 and V13. Vaccination began 4-6 weeks after radiotherapy alone, or alongside temozolomide cycles in the chemotherapy-containing groups. Before enrollment, most patients had been given radiochemotherapy with temozolomide as standard therapy, while the rest had received either radiotherapy alone or temozolomide alone. For exploratory analyses, longitudinal TCRB deep sequencing was carried out in under 30 treated patients wherever samples were available. Of the roughly 30 treated patients, approximately 62% were male and about 40% were female, and a mean age of roughly 40 years was recorded. Study-wide findings and limitations: No apparent relationship was observed between pseudoprogression and alterations in the top peripheral T cell clonotypes detected by TCRB sequencing. PBMC samples for TCRB deep sequencing were selected based on availability. Vaccine-induced immune responses across multiple MHC alleles were detected in 90% to 95% of patients. It was noted by the authors that analyses of patient blood samples could not be reproduced owing to sample limitations.

Spanning cysteine to phenylalanine, the CDR3 consists of 16 amino acids. The sequence is cut down to CDR3 DNA, 48 bases in frame from base 1. V is cut by 4 bases and J by 3 bases, and the space between the germline ends is 16 bases. The CDR1 and CDR2 encoded by the germline V gene are LGHNA and YSLEER. The time point label corresponds to: week 23, last vaccination. Each vaccine dose, consisting of 300 ug of a 20-mer mutant IDH1 peptide in Montanide, was administered subcutaneously with topical imiquimod. The donors had newly diagnosed IDH1-mutant astrocytomas of WHO grade 3 or 4 that showed loss of nuclear ATRX. The samples were drawn from NOA16, a multicentre, single-arm, open-label phase I trial in Germany that tested a mutant IDH1 peptide vaccine in humans for the first time. Genomic DNA for TCRB sequencing was isolated from EDTA blood with the DNeasy Blood and Tissue Kit. The library was produced with the immunoSEQ multiplex PCR assay. Rearranged TCR beta chain sequences were amplified with the hsTCRB Kit following the manufacturer's protocol. Sequencing of TCRB libraries was carried out on an Illumina MiSeq. The source study handled its data this way. The kit vendor's proprietary platform handled demultiplexing, trimming and gene mapping. What TCRdb holds here is the immuneACCESS table cut down to in-frame rearrangements. Part of the clones is not present; checked against another copy, under half of the missing clones reflect an unresolved V gene, and the others are unexplained. For V, J and clone size, that table is used; D and trimming come from the DNA. In all, the sample holds approximately 70,000 clones, and over 75% of those were seen once. The ten largest make up roughly 14% of the sample.

Notes on this clone: The specificity of this receptor is unknown. Base qualities are not provided; no much larger clone lies one nucleotide away.

This specimen consisted of PBMCs, obtained from a glioma patient whose treatment included an IDH1 peptide vaccine. The V gene is TRBV4-3 and the J gene is TRBJ2-1; the D gene is possibly TRBD2, with 6 bases matching. The clonotype was recovered from a man younger than 35 with glioma. The CDR3 in this case is CASSLELAEIYNEQFF. The DNA reads as follows: TGCGCCAGCAGCCTAGAATTAGCGGAGATCTACAATGAGCAGTTCTTC.